These 24 T cell receptor beta chains share one sample of origin, sequenced in a study of blood T cell repertoires in COVID-19. The data were produced by immunoSEQ multiplex PCR, yet TCRdb's version contains in-frame clones alone and is incomplete. The top ten hold roughly 4.8% of the sample, which has 150,000 to 200,000 clones, around 93% seen once. What was sequenced was peripheral blood. Receptors originate from a woman aged 50 to 60 with acute or convalescent COVID-19.

This clone was seen once. The chain links TRBV4-1 to TRBJ1-5; D uncertain. Trimming removed 3 bases at V and 3 bases at J, with 15 bases between. Germline V gene data show CDR1 as MGHRA and CDR2 as YSYEKL. CDR3 length equals 16 residues. The CDR3 nucleotides read TGCGCCAGCAGCCAGGATGGGAGGAACCCCAATCAGCCCCAGCATTTT. Translating it yields CASSQDGRNPNQPQHF.

The chain combines TRBV19 with TRBJ1-1; D is uncertain. The CDR3 length is 14 residues. V gave up 6 bases and J gave up 3 bases, with 14 bases separating them. Germline V gene sequence: CDR1 LNHDA, CDR2 SQIVND (reference sequence). This CDR3 is CASRRIGADTEAFF. The CDR3 DNA follows: TGTGCCAGTAGGCGGATCGGAGCGGACACTGAAGCTTTCTTT. Full variable domain (outside the CDR3, taken from reference TRBV19 and TRBJ1-1): DGGITQSPKYLFRKEGQNVTLSCEQNLNHDAMYWYRQDPGQGLRLIYYSQIVNDFQKGDIAEGYSVSREKKESFPLTVTSAQKNPTAFYLCASRRIGADTEAFFGQGTRLTVV.

The gene calls are TRBV10-3 and TRBJ1-5, with a weak D call TRBD1 (5 bases). CDR3 length: 15 amino acids. Germline-derived CDR1 and CDR2 are ENHRY and SYGVKD. Trimming left V 2 bases short and J 5 bases short, with 13 bases between. Here the CDR3 reads CAISEGGTTDQPQHF. The CDR3, as DNA: TGTGCCATCAGTGAGGGGGGGACTACCGATCAGCCCCAGCATTTT.

The genes are TRBV19 and TRBJ1-5; 10 bases fit TRBD1. Germline V gene data show CDR1 as LNHDA and CDR2 as SQIVND (reference sequence). The V and J ends lost 1 base and 7 bases, in that order; junction bases with no gene match: 10. The CDR3 length is 17 residues. CDR3 amino acids: CASSIVRGQGRGQPQHF. CDR3 bases: TGTGCCAGTAGTATAGTGCGGGGACAGGGGAGGGGGCAGCCCCAGCATTTT.

The chain uses TRBV19 and TRBJ2-1; a possible D gene is TRBD2 (5 bases). Germline V gene data show CDR1 as LNHDA and CDR2 as SQIVND (reference sequence). The germline V and J ends were trimmed by 3 bases and 16 bases, with 13 bases remaining between them. The length of the CDR3 is 11 residues. The CDR3 region is CASSIFGDFFF. The CDR3 DNA sequence: TGTGCCAGTAGTATTTTCGGGGATTTTTTCTTC.

This chain links TRBV6-5 with TRBJ2-7; a possible D gene is TRBD1 (5 bases). The germline V and J ends were trimmed by 4 bases and 1 base, with 11 bases remaining between them. The CDR3 runs 14 residues. CDR1 and CDR2 (germline): MNHEY, SVGAGI. CDR3 nucleotide sequence: TGTGCCAGCAGTTCAACCAGGGTATCCTACGAGCAGTACTTC. It translates to CASSSTRVSYEQYF.

The CDR3 spells CASSLAGQGVNEQFF. CDR3 DNA sequence: TGCGCCAGCAGCTTGGCCGGACAGGGTGTTAATGAGCAGTTCTTC. The rearrangement uses TRBV5-1 and TRBJ2-1; 8 nucleotides line up with TRBD1. Trimming at V came to 0 bases and at J to 7 bases, leaving 6 bases not matched to a gene. The CDR3 runs to 15 residues. Germline CDR1 and CDR2: SGHRS and YFSETQ.

The chain carries TRBV3-1 (or the pseudogene TRBV3-2) and TRBJ2-7, with D possibly matching TRBD2 (6 bases). CDR3 length: 13 residues. The ends were cut back, 4 bases at V and 6 bases at J, with 13 bases in the middle. In germline, CDR1 is LGHDT, CDR2 YNNKEL (reference sequence). This chain's CDR3 is CASSPMRGGEQYF. Written as DNA, the CDR3 is TGTGCCAGCAGCCCTATGCGGGGCGGCGAGCAGTACTTC.

This clone was seen once. The chain couples TRBV7-9 to TRBJ2-1, with D perhaps matching TRBD2 (7 bases). Per germline, CDR1 SEHNR and CDR2 FQNEAQ (reference sequence). The CDR3 spans 13 residues. Trimming left V 4 bases short and J 10 bases short, with 14 bases between. The CDR3 reads CASSWGAGVEQFF. Here the CDR3 DNA reads TGTGCCAGCAGCTGGGGGGCGGGAGTAGAGCAGTTCTTC.

V usage is TRBV24-1 and J usage is TRBJ2-2, with D tentatively TRBD2 (7 bases). This CDR3 comprises 16 residues. CDR1 is KGHDR, CDR2 SFDVKD, per germline. V was cut by 2 bases and J by 3 bases, with 12 bases left in between. CDR3 sequence reads: CATSDWGGADTGELFF. The CDR3 DNA sequence: TGTGCCACCAGTGATTGGGGGGGCGCAGACACCGGGGAGCTGTTTTTT.

The chain uses TRBV5-6 and TRBJ2-2; D is unresolved. CDR3 length: 12 residues. Germline lookup yields CDR1 SGHDT and CDR2 YYEEEE. Trimming pared 0 bases from V and 7 bases from J, leaving 4 bases between. The CDR3 DNA sequence: TGTGCCAGCAGCTTGGGTATCGGGGAGCTGTTTTTT. Amino acid sequence: CASSLGIGELFF. Filled out from reference TRBV5-6 and TRBJ2-2, the complete variable domain reads DAGVTQSPTHLIKTRGQQVTLRCSPKSGHDTVSWYQQALGQGPQFIFQYYEEEERQRGNFPDRFSGHQFPNYSSELNVNALLLGDSALYLCASSLGIGELFFGEGSRLTVL.

This clone was counted a single time. The V and J genes are TRBV5-1 and TRBJ2-1; 9 bases fit TRBD1. CDR1 and CDR2 (germline): SGHRS, YFSETQ. Trimming at V came to 7 bases and at J to 0 bases, leaving 8 bases not matched to a gene. This CDR3 region has 16 residues. The CDR3 sequence: CASRTGAESSYNEQFF. The DNA for the CDR3 is TGCGCCAGCCGGACAGGGGCCGAAAGCTCCTACAATGAGCAGTTCTTC.

V usage is TRBV6-5 and J usage is TRBJ2-7, with D perhaps TRBD1 (5 bases). V was trimmed by 4 bases and J by 3 bases, leaving 10 bases between them. The CDR3 is 13 residues long. From germline, CDR1 is MNHEY and CDR2 SVGAGI. In DNA form, the CDR3 reads TGTGCCAGCAGTTCTCCGACAGTCTACGAGCAGTACTTC. This codes for CASSSPTVYEQYF.

This clone was seen a single time. The chain combines TRBV5-4 with TRBJ1-2; the D gene is possibly TRBD1 (5 bases). The CDR3 runs to 15 residues. Trimming shortened V by 3 bases and J by 7 bases, and 19 bases separated the two germline ends. Germline V gene sequence: CDR1 SGHNT, CDR2 YYREEE (reference sequence). CDR3 residues: CASSYEETVGSGYTF. CDR3 in DNA: TGTGCCAGCAGCTACGAAGAGACAGTCGGGAGTGGCTACACCTTC.

The genes are TRBV18 and TRBJ2-7, with 7 bases lining up with TRBD1. The V segment lost 1 base and the J segment 6 bases; nucleotides outside the gene matches: 12. CDR3 length: 16 residues. Germline-derived CDR1 and CDR2 are KGHSH and LQKENI. The CDR3 spells CASSPQGASINGEQYF. The CDR3 nucleotides are TGTGCCAGCTCACCACAGGGGGCGAGCATTAATGGCGAGCAGTACTTC.

The chain combines TRBV28 with TRBJ2-7, with D possibly being TRBD1 (6 bases). Germline values: CDR1 MDHEN, CDR2 SYDVKM. CDR3 length equals 12 residues. The ends were cut back, 10 bases at V and 4 bases at J, with 14 bases in the middle. This CDR3 reads CAIGGGSYEQYF. CDR3 nucleotide sequence: TGTGCCATAGGGGGTGGGTCATACGAGCAGTACTTC.

This chain uses TRBV5-4 with TRBJ2-7; D gene ambiguous. This CDR3 contains 15 residues. The V gene lost 0 bases and the J gene lost 5 bases, with 15 bases spanning the gap. In germline, CDR1 is SGHNT, CDR2 YYREEE (reference sequence). The CDR3 DNA reads as TGTGCCAGCAGCTTGGGACACCCAAGTTCAGACGAGCAGTACTTC. It codes for CASSLGHPSSDEQYF.

The V call is TRBV19, the J call TRBJ2-7; 7 bases fit TRBD1. Germline V gives CDR1 LNHDA, CDR2 SQIVND (reference sequence). The CDR3 runs to 15 residues. J lost 3 bases, V lost 1 base, and 6 bases had no gene match. DNA for the CDR3: TGTGCCAGTAGTATAGGGAAGGGGGCGAACTACGAGCAGTACTTC. Amino acid sequence: CASSIGKGANYEQYF. The full variable domain, its missing parts supplied by reference TRBV19 and TRBJ2-7, is DGGITQSPKYLFRKEGQNVTLSCEQNLNHDAMYWYRQDPGQGLRLIYYSQIVNDFQKGDIAEGYSVSREKKESFPLTVTSAQKNPTAFYLCASSIGKGANYEQYFGPGTRLTVT.

V usage is TRBV28 and J usage is TRBJ1-3; 8 nucleotides agree with TRBD1. Trimming at V came to 7 bases and at J to 2 bases, leaving 4 bases not matched to a gene. The CDR3 is made up of 14 amino acids. Per the germline V gene, CDR1 is MDHEN and CDR2 is SYDVKM. CDR3 bases: TGTGCCAGCATTCGACAGGGGACTGGAAACACCATATATTTT. This gives the protein CASIRQGTGNTIYF.

J is TRBJ2-1 and V is TRBV12-5, with TRBD2 identical over 8 bases. CDR1 and CDR2 from the germline V gene are LGHNT and FRNRAP. With 5 bases clipped from V and 10 bases from J, the junction kept 10 bases outside the gene matches. This CDR3 comprises 14 residues. The CDR3 spells CASGEGGRMGEQFF. The CDR3 DNA reads as TGTGCTAGTGGTGAGGGCGGGAGGATGGGGGAGCAGTTCTTC.

The gene calls are TRBV28 and TRBJ1-2; no firm D call. V was trimmed by 6 bases and J by 3 bases, leaving 14 bases between them. The CDR3 is made up of 14 amino acids. The germline gives CDR1 MDHEN, CDR2 SYDVKM. The CDR3 DNA reads TGTGCCAGCAGAATCCCTCAGGCATACTATGGCTACACCTTC. Translating it yields CASRIPQAYYGYTF.

The V gene is TRBV5-1, the J gene TRBJ1-2; maybe TRBD1 (5 bases). CDR3 length equals 12 residues. V lost 0 bases and J lost 5, with 5 bases in between. The germline V gene has CDR1 SGHRS and CDR2 YFSETQ. CDR3 in DNA: TGCGCCAGCAGCTTGGACAGGTATGGCTACACCTTC. The encoded protein is CASSLDRYGYTF.

The chain couples TRBV24-1 to TRBJ2-7; possibly TRBD1 for D (6 bases). Germline V gene data show CDR1 as KGHDR and CDR2 as SFDVKD. The CDR3 extends over 15 amino acids. V was cut by 2 bases and J by 3 bases, with 13 bases left in between. The CDR3 DNA is TGTGCCACCAGTGATTCGGACAGAAATTACTACGAGCAGTACTTC. Its protein is CATSDSDRNYYEQYF.

The chain joins TRBV28 to TRBJ2-1; 9 nucleotides line up with TRBD1. CDR1 MDHEN and CDR2 SYDVKM come from the germline V gene. V lost 5 bases, J lost 3 bases, and 8 bases stayed unmatched. This CDR3 contains 16 residues. CDR3 sequence (DNA): TGTGCCAGCAGTGGGACGGGACAGGGTGTCTACAATGAGCAGTTCTTC. This codes for CASSGTGQGVYNEQFF.